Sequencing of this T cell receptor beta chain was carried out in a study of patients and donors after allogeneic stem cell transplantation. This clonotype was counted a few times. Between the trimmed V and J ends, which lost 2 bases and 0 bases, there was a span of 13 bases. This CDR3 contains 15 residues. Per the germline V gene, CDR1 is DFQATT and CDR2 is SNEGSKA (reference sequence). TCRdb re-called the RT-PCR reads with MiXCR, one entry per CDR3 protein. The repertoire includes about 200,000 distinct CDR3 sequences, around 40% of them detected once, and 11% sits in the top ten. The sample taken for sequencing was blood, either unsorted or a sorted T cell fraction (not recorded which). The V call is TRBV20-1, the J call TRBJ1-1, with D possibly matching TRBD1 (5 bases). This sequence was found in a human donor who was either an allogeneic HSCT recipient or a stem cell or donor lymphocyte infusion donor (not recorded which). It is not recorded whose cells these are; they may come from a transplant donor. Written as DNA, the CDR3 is TGCAGTGCTAGATCAAGGACAAACTTGAACACTGAAGCTTTCTTT. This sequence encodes CSARSRTNLNTEAFF.